The 20 T cell receptor beta chains reported below all come from one sample, sequenced in a study of blood T cell repertoires in COVID-19. Here immunoSEQ multiplex PCR was the method, and the copy in TCRdb shows in-frame clones only, minus some. This table holds about 270,000 clones, 85% to 90% found once. Sequencing input: PBMCs or T cells enriched from blood (not recorded which). These receptors all stem from a woman younger than 30 who had recovered from COVID-19.

This clone has a handful of counts. V usage is TRBV18 and J usage is TRBJ1-2; no clear D gene. Germline V lookup: CDR1 KGHSH, CDR2 LQKENI. V was pared by 4 bases and J by 0 bases, with 15 bases between. This CDR3 has 16 residues. As DNA, the CDR3 is TGTGCCAGCTCACTCAACCAGATCAAAGCTAACTATGGCTACACCTTC. Amino acid sequence: CASSLNQIKANYGYTF. The full variable domain, rest sourced from reference TRBV18 and TRBJ1-2, is NAGVMQNPRHLVRRRGQEARLRCSPMKGHSHVYWYRQLPEEGLKFMVYLQKENIIDESGMPKERFSAEFPKEGPSILRIQQVVRGDSAAYFCASSLNQIKANYGYTFGSGTRLTVV.

The gene calls are TRBV7-9 and TRBJ1-2; no clear D. The V gene's germline CDR1 is SEHNR and CDR2 FQNEAQ (reference sequence). This CDR3 is 15 amino acids long. V was shortened by 5 bases and J by 5 bases, with 18 bases between the two germline ends. CDR3: CASSLFPQVVYGYTF. DNA of the CDR3: TGTGCCAGCAGCCTATTTCCCCAGGTCGTGTATGGCTACACCTTC.

Of note for this clone: Distinct nucleotide sequences in the sample also encode this CDR3. The chain carries TRBV15 and TRBJ2-7; 9 bases align to TRBD1. CDR3 length equals 14 residues. Germline CDR1 and CDR2: LNHNV and YYDKDF (reference sequence). With V trimmed by 4 bases and J by 1 base, 2 bases remained unmatched. The CDR3 nucleotides read TGTGCCACCAGCACCGGGACAGGGTCCTACGAGCAGTACTTC. Its translation: CATSTGTGSYEQYF.

The CDR3 bases are TGTGCCAGCACTCGGTCCTATAATTCACCCCTCCACTTT. It translates to CASTRSYNSPLHF. The chain has TRBV5-5 and TRBJ1-6; D gene ambiguous. Trimming took 6 bases from V and 1 from J, leaving 5 bases between them. The CDR3 has 13 amino acids. Germline assignment: CDR1 SGHKS and CDR2 YYEKEE (reference sequence).

The chain joins TRBV5-6 to TRBJ2-7, with D possibly TRBD2 on 5 matching bases. Germline CDR1 SGHDT, CDR2 YYEEEE. Trimming left V 1 base short and J 5 bases short, with 19 bases between. The CDR3 covers 16 residues. CDR3 protein: CASSLLSVEGSNEQYF. Written as DNA, the CDR3 is TGTGCCAGCAGCTTGCTATCAGTAGAGGGTAGCAACGAGCAGTACTTC.

The rearrangement uses TRBV28 and TRBJ2-3; weak D call: TRBD1 (6 bases). The CDR3 spans 15 residues. The V end lost 5 bases, the J end lost 2 bases, and 14 bases lay between the germline ends. Per germline, CDR1 MDHEN and CDR2 SYDVKM. For the CDR3, the DNA is TGTGCCAGCAGTCCGGACAGAGACCCCACAGATACGCAGTATTTT. It is translated as CASSPDRDPTDTQYF.

The chain combines TRBV5-1 with TRBJ2-3; a weak D match, TRBD2 (7 bases). The CDR3 is 17 amino acids. Trimming stripped 1 base from V and 3 bases from J, with 18 bases between. The germline V gene has CDR1 SGHRS and CDR2 YFSETQ. CDR3 sequence reads: CASSLRRTGGATDTQYF. Here the CDR3 DNA reads TGCGCCAGCAGCTTGCGGAGAACGGGGGGCGCAACAGATACGCAGTATTTT.

This clone has more than one count but fewer than ten. The V and J genes are TRBV29-1 and TRBJ2-7; 7 bases are a match to TRBD1. Germline trimming cut 5 bases from V and 2 bases from J; bases unmatched to any gene: 12. The CDR3 has 15 residues. The V gene's germline CDR1 is SQVTM and CDR2 ANQGSEA. CDR3 sequence: CSVTIVQGPPYEQYF. The CDR3 region has the DNA TGCAGCGTTACAATCGTACAGGGGCCCCCCTACGAGCAGTACTTC.

V usage is TRBV5-1 and J usage is TRBJ2-3; 7 positions match TRBD1. The CDR3 runs 14 residues. The V gene end was trimmed by 3 bases and the J gene end by 5 bases; junction bases not matched to a gene: 6. Germline V gives CDR1 SGHRS, CDR2 YFSETQ. The chain's CDR3 is CASSYGQVQDTQYF. The CDR3 coding sequence is TGCGCCAGCAGCTACGGACAGGTGCAAGATACGCAGTATTTT.

DNA for the CDR3: TGTGCCAGCAGTTCCGGGACAGGGGGTGGCTACACCTTC. The encoded protein is CASSSGTGGGYTF. V gene TRBV7-8 combines with J gene TRBJ1-2, with 11 bases aligning to TRBD1. The CDR3 sequence is 13 residues long. Germline V gives CDR1 SGHVS, CDR2 FQNEAQ. V shed 6 bases, J shed 7 bases, and the junction held 4 bases outside the gene matches.

The gene calls are TRBV28 and TRBJ2-2; perhaps TRBD1 as D (5 bases). Per the germline V gene, CDR1 is MDHEN and CDR2 is SYDVKM. This CDR3 is built from 12 residues. Trimming cost V 4 bases and J 9 bases, with 9 bases left between them. For the CDR3, the DNA is TGTGCCAGCAGTTCAGGGTACCGGGAGCTGTTTTTT. It codes for CASSSGYRELFF.

The chain links TRBV11-1 to TRBJ2-7; 10 bases align to TRBD1. Losses at the gene ends were 5 bases for V and 4 bases for J; bases not matched to a gene: 11. Germline lookup yields CDR1 SGHAT and CDR2 FQDESV (reference sequence). The CDR3 loop spans 16 amino acids. CDR3 nucleotide sequence: TGTGCCAGCAGCCATACTCTAGGACAGGGGGAATACGAGCAGTACTTC. Encoded protein: CASSHTLGQGEYEQYF.

The count of this clone is one. The chain recombines TRBV11-2 with TRBJ1-3; D gene uncertain. There are 17 residues in the CDR3. V was shortened by 1 base and J by 0 bases, with 13 bases between the two germline ends. Germline V gene data show CDR1 as SGHAT and CDR2 as FQNNGV. This chain's CDR3 is CASSLGPLSGSGNTIYF. CDR3 sequence (DNA): TGTGCCAGCAGCTTAGGTCCACTCTCGGGCTCTGGAAACACCATATATTTT.

Here the CDR3 DNA reads TGTGCCAGCAGTAGTCCAGGGATTTCTGGAAACACCATATATTTT. Protein product: CASSSPGISGNTIYF. The chain has TRBV2 and TRBJ1-3, with D perhaps matching TRBD1 (5 bases). The CDR3 has 15 amino acids. The V end lost 5 bases, the J end lost 1 base, and 12 bases lay between the germline ends. Germline loops: CDR1 SNHLY, CDR2 FYNNEI.

In regard to this clone: Other DNA sequences within the sample encode an identical CDR3. The J gene is TRBJ1-1, the V gene TRBV27; the D is unclear. Germline CDR1 MNHEY, CDR2 SMNVEV (reference sequence). Trimming took 5 bases from V and 1 from J, leaving 11 bases between them. CDR3 length: 14 residues. The CDR3 coding sequence is TGTGCCAGCAGTCTAGCGGGTAGGAACACTGAAGCTTTCTTT. Translating it yields CASSLAGRNTEAFF.

The chain is built from TRBV15 and TRBJ2-1; D possibly corresponds to TRBD2 (5 bases). The CDR3 length is 13 residues. V lost 8 bases, J lost 9 bases, and 17 bases lay in between. CDR1 is LNHNV, CDR2 YYDKDF, per germline (reference sequence). CDR3 residues: CATRLRGLSEQFF. CDR3 coding DNA: TGTGCCACCCGCCTCCGAGGACTTTCTGAGCAGTTCTTC. The variable domain in full, with the rest retrieved from reference TRBV15 and TRBJ2-1, is DAMVIQNPRYQVTQFGKPVTLSCSQTLNHNVMYWYQQKSSQAPKLLFHYYDKDFNNEADTPDNFQSRRPNTSFCFLDIRSPGLGDTAMYLCATRLRGLSEQFFGPGTRLTVL.

The V call is TRBV28, the J call TRBJ1-2; a possible D gene is TRBD1 (6 bases). V lost 5 bases and J lost 3, with 16 bases in between. CDR1 and CDR2 (germline): MDHEN, SYDVKM. The CDR3 consists of 15 residues. Written as DNA, the CDR3 is TGTGCCAGCAGTCCGATCCTACAGGGAGACTATGGCTACACCTTC. Amino acids: CASSPILQGDYGYTF.

The chain has TRBV5-1 and TRBJ2-7, with a weak D call TRBD1 (6 bases). Trimming pared 7 bases from V and 2 bases from J, leaving 16 bases between. CDR3 length: 14 amino acids. Germline V gene lookup returns CDR1 SGHRS and CDR2 YFSETQ. The CDR3 DNA reads TGCGCCAGCGCCTATGGGGGCAGAACCTACGAGCAGTACTTC. Residues: CASAYGGRTYEQYF. Variable domain in full (rest from reference TRBV5-1 and TRBJ2-7): KAGVTQTPRYLIKTRGQQVTLSCSPISGHRSVSWYQQTPGQGLQFLFEYFSETQRNKGNFPGRFSGRQFSNSRSEMNVSTLELGDSALYLCASAYGGRTYEQYFGPGTRLTVT.

The V and J genes are TRBV28 and TRBJ1-6; D unclear. Deletions cut 8 bases from V and 16 bases from J, with 15 bases between. CDR3 length equals 11 residues. Germline V gene sequence: CDR1 MDHEN, CDR2 SYDVKM. CDR3 loop: CASRTDLGLHF. CDR3 bases: TGTGCCAGCCGTACCGACCTCGGGCTCCACTTT.

This chain connects TRBV2 to TRBJ1-1; D uncertain. The V end lost 9 bases, the J end lost 3 bases, and 17 bases lay between the germline ends. This CDR3 has 14 residues. Per the germline V gene, CDR1 is SNHLY and CDR2 is FYNNEI. CDR3 in DNA: TGTGCCAGAAACGAAGCCGTTGATCACACTGAAGCTTTCTTT. Amino acids: CARNEAVDHTEAFF.